Listed here are 3 T cell receptor beta chains from one sample, sequenced in a study of technical replicates of blood from a handful of donors. Measured with immunoSEQ multiplex PCR; TCRdb has only the in-frame clones, and not every one. In the table there are about 95,000 clones, 85% to 95% of which are singletons. The sample consisted of T cells isolated from PBMCs. These receptors were collected from a human donor in good health.

The rearrangement links TRBV4-3 to TRBJ1-1; D is possibly TRBD1 (6 bases). The CDR3 sequence is 15 residues long. The germline gives CDR1 LGHNA, CDR2 YSLEER. V was trimmed by 7 bases and J by 0 bases, leaving 15 bases between them. For the CDR3, the DNA is TGCGCCAGCACCTTGCGAAGGACAGTGAACACTGAAGCTTTCTTT. Translation gives CASTLRRTVNTEAFF.

The rearrangement links TRBV7-2 to TRBJ2-7; 10 bases line up with TRBD2. The V and J ends lost 5 bases and 3 bases, in that order; junction bases with no gene match: 10. The CDR3 sequence is 16 residues long. In germline, CDR1 is SGHTA, CDR2 FQGNSA. This CDR3 reads CASSLGASGGIYEQYF. The DNA for the CDR3 is TGTGCCAGCAGCCTAGGTGCTAGCGGGGGAATCTACGAGCAGTACTTC. Drawing the rest from reference TRBV7-2 and TRBJ2-7, the complete variable domain is GAGVSQSPSNKVTEKGKDVELRCDPISGHTALYWYRQSLGQGLEFLIYFQGNSAPDKSGLPSDRFSAERTGGSVSTLTIQRTQQEDSAVYLCASSLGASGGIYEQYFGPGTRLTVT.

The chain is built from TRBV28 and TRBJ2-7; a weak D match, TRBD1 (6 bases). The CDR3 totals 16 residues. CDR1 and CDR2 (germline): MDHEN, SYDVKM. Trimming stripped 5 bases from V and 3 bases from J, with 20 bases between. The CDR3 bases are TGTGCCAGCAGTCCCTTTGGGGACACGATGCACTACGAGCAGTACTTC. Its translation: CASSPFGDTMHYEQYF.